This record concerns one TCR beta chain sequence. The data belong to a study of blood T cell repertoires in COVID-19. Original methodology: Counts of nucleated cells, estimated from reference gene primer amplification, were obtained. TCRdb keeps only in-frame clones here, not all; method: immunoSEQ multiplex PCR. V and J calls and clone size are copied from that table; D and trimming were computed from the DNA. In the table there are around 390,000 clones, just under 90% of which are singletons. Participant reports of clinical history set cohort assignment. Resolution of symptoms, clearance, or two negative PCRs was present in recovered Cohort 3 donors. The CDR3 loop spans 14 amino acids.

The receptor's source is a woman aged 50 to 65 who had recovered from COVID-19. Sequencing was performed on PBMCs or T cells enriched from blood (not recorded which). The genes are TRBV21-1 and TRBJ1-1; TRBD1 was called by the table and not checked on the DNA. TRBV21-1 is recorded as a pseudogene. The CDR3 protein is CASSKGAGRTEAFF. Written as DNA, the CDR3 is TGTGCCAGCAGCAAAGGTGCAGGGCGCACTGAAGCTTTCTTT.